Below, 22 T cell receptor beta chains from the same sample are listed, as sequenced in a study of blood T cells in healthy people across ages. Combining a sample-barcoded 5' primer with a J-beta primer mix, a second PCR ran for about 7 to 11 cycles. Each CDR3 protein is one row after TCRdb ran MiXCR on the 5' RACE reads. This sample has about 1.5 million distinct CDR3 sequences, with 42% found just once. Sequenced material: blood. All receptors derive from a woman under 30 in good health.

This clonotype appeared a few times. This chain uses TRBV5-1 with TRBJ2-7; TRBD1 aligns across 8 bases. Trimming took 7 bases from V and 2 from J; bases not matched to a gene: 11. This CDR3 has 15 amino acids. CDR1 and CDR2 (germline): SGHRS, YFSETQ. As DNA, the CDR3 is TGCGCCAGCGGGACCACAGGGGGAAAGACCTACGAGCAGTACTTC. It translates to CASGTTGGKTYEQYF.

CDR3 DNA sequence: TGTGCCATCAGTGAGTCGCCAGGGACGGGGAACACTGAAGCTTTCTTT. Translating it yields CAISESPGTGNTEAFF. The chain joins TRBV10-3 to TRBJ1-1, with D possibly being TRBD1 (5 bases). Germline V lookup: CDR1 ENHRY, CDR2 SYGVKD. The CDR3 length is 16 residues. V lost 0 bases and J lost 1, with 12 bases in between.

This clonotype was seen a few times. This sequence joins TRBV7-6 and TRBJ1-1, with 9 bases identical to TRBD1. The germline V gene has CDR1 SGHVS and CDR2 FNYEAQ. V shed 6 bases and J 7 bases; nucleotides not matched to a gene: 6. The CDR3 loop spans 13 amino acids. The CDR3 nucleotides read TGTGCCAGCAGTCCCACAGGGGGCAGTGAAGCTTTCTTT. Residues: CASSPTGGSEAFF.

The V gene is TRBV6-1, the J gene TRBJ1-1; no definite D call. Germline V CDR1 and CDR2: MNHNS, SASEGT. Trimming removed 0 bases from V and 4 bases from J, with 9 bases in between. The CDR3 is 14 residues long. This chain's CDR3 is CASSEAAPPTEAFF. The DNA for the CDR3 is TGTGCCAGCAGTGAAGCGGCACCACCCACTGAAGCTTTCTTT.

A note on this clonotype: A much larger clone differs from this one at a single base, so this may be a read error. The chain joins TRBV29-1 to TRBJ2-3; maybe TRBD2 (6 bases). Germline CDR1 is SQVTM and CDR2 is ANQGSEA. V was shortened by 7 bases and J by 5 bases, with 10 bases between the two germline ends. The CDR3 spans 11 residues. The chain's CDR3 is CSGGSGDTQYF. CDR3 DNA sequence: TGCAGCGGGGGTAGCGGAGATACGCAGTATTTT.

The rearrangement uses TRBV6-2 or TRBV6-3 and TRBJ2-5, with 9 bases identical to TRBD1. This CDR3 is 15 amino acids long. Germline V gene lookup returns CDR1 MNHEY and CDR2 SVGEGT. J lost 4 bases, V lost 5 bases, and 8 bases had no gene match. CDR3 DNA: TGTGCCAGCAGTCTGGGACAGGGTAGAGGAGAGACCCAGTACTTC. Translating it yields CASSLGQGRGETQYF.

This clonotype was counted a few times. V and J are TRBV6-2 or TRBV6-3 and TRBJ1-6; 9 bases are a match to TRBD1. The CDR3 covers 16 residues. The trim removed 6 bases at V and 6 bases at J, leaving 9 bases unmatched. Germline CDR1 MNHEY, CDR2 SVGEGT. DNA of the CDR3: TGTGCCAGCAGACTAGGTCGGGACAGGGTTAATTCACCCCTCCACTTT. This translates into CASRLGRDRVNSPLHF.

This clonotype was counted a few times. The V gene is TRBV5-5, the J gene TRBJ1-6; TRBD1 is a possible D gene (6 bases). Germline CDR1 SGHKS, CDR2 YYEKEE (reference sequence). The germline V and J ends were trimmed by 2 bases and 7 bases, with 13 bases remaining between them. There are 15 residues in the CDR3. CDR3 sequence: CASSFEGHQNSPLHF. The CDR3 region has the DNA TGTGCCAGCAGCTTCGAGGGACACCAAAATTCACCCCTCCACTTT.

In regard to this clonotype: Germline and junction disagree at one end, which may indicate a read error. The chain combines TRBV7-9 with TRBJ2-1; unclear D gene. The CDR3 extends over 15 amino acids. CDR1 is SEHNR and CDR2 is FQNEAQ in the germline V gene (reference sequence). The CDR3 DNA is TGTGCCGGCAGCTTTATAGAAAGCTCCTACAATGAGCAGTTCTTC. Amino acids: CAGSFIESSYNEQFF.

This clonotype was counted between two and nine times. The CDR3 here is CASSLDPGSGSVDTQYF. DNA for the CDR3: TGTGCCAGCAGCTTAGATCCGGGGAGCGGGAGCGTAGATACGCAGTATTTT. The V gene is TRBV11-2, the J gene TRBJ2-3; 8 bases fit TRBD2. The junction had 10 bases not matched to a gene; V was cut back by 0 bases and J by 5 bases. CDR3 length equals 17 residues. Germline V lookup: CDR1 SGHAT, CDR2 FQNNGV.

This clonotype appeared a single time. The junction and the germline gene differ at one end; a read error may be behind it. DNA of the CDR3: TGTGCCAGCAGTGAAGCGCAAGGGGGACTTTACGAGCAGCACTTC. Its protein product is CASSEAQGGLYEQHF. This chain joins TRBV2 and TRBJ2-1; D tentatively reads TRBD1 or TRBD2 (6 bases each). The CDR3 sequence is 15 residues long. CDR1 is SNHLY, CDR2 FYNNEI, per germline.

The sample holds one count of this clonotype. This chain joins TRBV7-9 and TRBJ2-1, with 7 nucleotides matching TRBD1. The better agreement between TRBJ2-7 and the DNA end casts doubt on the J call. From germline, CDR1 is SEHNR and CDR2 FQNEAQ (reference sequence). The CDR3 has 15 amino acids. As DNA, the CDR3 is TGTGCCAGCAGCGCAGGGGGTCGCTCCTACAATGAGCAGTACTTC. Protein: CASSAGGRSYNEQYF.

The DNA of the CDR3 is TGTGCCAGCCAACCCGCCGGGAGCTACGAGCAGTACTTC. It translates to CASQPAGSYEQYF. The chain has TRBV6-5 and TRBJ2-7; D is possibly TRBD2 (6 bases). Trimming stripped 8 bases from V and 3 bases from J, with 14 bases between. Germline V lookup: CDR1 MNHEY, CDR2 SVGAGI. This CDR3 is 13 amino acids long.

The chain has TRBV15 and TRBJ1-4, with D unresolved. This CDR3 is 16 amino acids long. V lost 5 bases and J 3 bases, leaving 16 bases between the germline ends. The germline gives CDR1 LNHNV, CDR2 YYDKDF (reference sequence). The CDR3 loop reads CATSGNLSPANEKLFF. DNA of the CDR3: TGTGCCACCAGCGGAAACTTGTCCCCTGCTAATGAAAAACTGTTTTTT.

The rearrangement uses TRBV29-1 and TRBJ2-7, with TRBD2 identical over 7 bases. Unmatched junction bases numbered 11, after V lost 7 bases and J lost 5 bases. CDR3 size: 13 residues. The V gene's germline CDR1 is SQVTM and CDR2 ANQGSEA. The CDR3 here is CSGGLVGGDEQYF. For the CDR3, the DNA is TGCAGCGGCGGACTAGTGGGGGGAGACGAGCAGTACTTC.

The chain combines TRBV27 with TRBJ2-7; the D call may be TRBD1 or TRBD2 (5 bases each). The CDR3 is made up of 15 amino acids. Germline CDR1 and CDR2: MNHEY and SMNVEV (reference sequence). The germline V and J ends were trimmed by 7 bases and 1 base, with 17 bases remaining between them. The chain's CDR3 is CASTKGRAASYEQYF. The CDR3 bases are TGTGCCAGCACTAAGGGACGAGCGGCTTCCTACGAGCAGTACTTC.

V gene TRBV30 combines with J gene TRBJ1-2, with D hard to call. V lost 4 bases and J lost 0, with 15 bases in between. Germline V gives CDR1 GTSNPN, CDR2 SVGIG (reference sequence). CDR3 length equals 15 residues. The CDR3, as DNA: TGTGCCTGGACGAATCCAGGAGTCACTAACTATGGCTACACCTTC. Residues: CAWTNPGVTNYGYTF.

V usage is TRBV9 and J usage is TRBJ2-3; D might be TRBD2 (6 bases). The CDR3 loop spans 16 amino acids. The V gene's germline CDR1 is SGDLS and CDR2 YYNGEE. Trimming cost V 2 bases and J 0 bases, with 13 bases left between them. In DNA form, the CDR3 reads TGTGCCAGCAGCGTGGCAGGACTAACTAGCACAGATACGCAGTATTTT. It is translated as CASSVAGLTSTDTQYF.

There are a few counts of this clonotype. The chain carries TRBV4-2 and TRBJ2-1, with 9 positions matching TRBD2. Germline lookup yields CDR1 LGHNA and CDR2 YNFKEQ. The trim removed 7 bases at V and 7 bases at J, leaving 5 bases unmatched. The length of the CDR3 is 13 residues. In DNA form, the CDR3 reads TGTGCCAGCAATAGCGGGAGCGGGAATGAGCAGTTCTTC. Translating it yields CASNSGSGNEQFF.

V usage is TRBV20-1 and J usage is TRBJ2-3; D is perhaps TRBD1 (5 bases). The germline CDR1 and CDR2 sequences are DFQATT and SNEGSKA (reference sequence). The CDR3 is made up of 21 amino acids. V shed 0 bases and J shed 0 bases, with 28 bases lying between them. As DNA, the CDR3 is TGCAGTGCTAGAGATCAATCTAAAAGGACATCGGGCGCCACTAGCACAGATACGCAGTATTTT. Protein sequence: CSARDQSKRTSGATSTDTQYF.

This clonotype showed up just a few times. The chain employs TRBV20-1 and TRBJ2-1; the match to TRBD2 covers 8 bases. Germline trimming cut 2 bases from V and 0 bases from J; bases unmatched to any gene: 9. The CDR3 covers 17 residues. The germline V gene has CDR1 DFQATT and CDR2 SNEGSKA (reference sequence). The CDR3 loop is CSARRLAGVSSYNEQFF. The CDR3 bases are TGCAGTGCTAGAAGGCTAGCGGGCGTTAGCTCCTACAATGAGCAGTTCTTC.

As DNA, the CDR3 is TGTGCCAGCAGCGCGAGGACGGAATATAATGAAAAACTGTTTTTT. As protein: CASSARTEYNEKLFF. V usage is TRBV7-8 and J usage is TRBJ1-4, with D hard to call. In germline, CDR1 is SGHVS, CDR2 FQNEAQ. V was cut by 5 bases and J by 4 bases, with 14 bases left in between. The length of the CDR3 is 15 residues.